What follows describes a single T cell receptor beta chain. The data were taken from a study of blood T cell repertoires in COVID-19. Study-level background: Sample material is recorded as cDNA or gDNA derived from T cells, B-cell-depleted T cells, or PBMCs.

Per the study methods: Nucleated cell number was recorded as an estimate derived from reference gene primer amplification. TCRdb's copy holds only in-frame clones and misses some; the assay was immunoSEQ multiplex PCR. The DNA was the basis for D and trimming; V, J and clone size are from that table. The sample lists 140,000 or so clones; 80% to 85% were seen once. The V gene's germline CDR1 is MRHNA and CDR2 SNTAGT. This CDR3 spans 13 amino acids. V gave up 5 bases and J gave up 2 bases, with 6 bases separating them. The V and J genes are TRBV6-4 and TRBJ2-2; D not certain. The TCR sequence derives from a human donor in a cohort sampled during active COVID-19. Sequencing was carried out using peripheral blood. CDR3 amino acids: CASSQENTGELFF. The CDR3 bases are TGTGCCAGCAGTCAGGAAAACACCGGGGAGCTGTTTTTT.